Following are 20 T cell receptor beta chains from one sample sequenced in a study of CD8 T cells in ankylosing spondylitis. TCRdb reanalysed the 5' RACE reads using MiXCR and keeps one entry per CDR3 protein. The data contain 380,000 or so distinct CDR3 sequences, 20% to 25% of them singletons. Sequences were obtained from blood, either unsorted or a sorted T cell fraction (not recorded which). Receptors were obtained from a male donor with ankylosing spondylitis or in good health (not recorded which).

The chain couples TRBV5-5 to TRBJ1-5; D may be TRBD1 (6 bases). Germline CDR1 is SGHKS and CDR2 is YYEKEE (reference sequence). V lost 4 bases, J lost 3 bases, and 14 bases lay in between. This CDR3 comprises 15 residues. CDR3 nucleotides: TGTGCCAGCAGCCTTAGGACAGCACCCAATCAGCCCCAGCATTTT. Translation gives CASSLRTAPNQPQHF.

This clonotype was found a few times. V is TRBV10-3 and J is TRBJ2-2; D uncertain. The CDR3 sequence is 14 residues long. Germline V CDR1 and CDR2: ENHRY, SYGVKD. The germline V and J ends were trimmed by 5 bases and 6 bases, with 13 bases remaining between them. The CDR3 protein is CAISSVESPGELFF. The CDR3 region has the DNA TGTGCCATCAGTTCGGTAGAAAGCCCCGGGGAGCTGTTTTTT.

This clonotype appeared a few times. The J gene is TRBJ2-6, the V gene TRBV4-1; D unclear. Per the germline V gene, CDR1 is MGHRA and CDR2 is YSYEKL. The length of the CDR3 is 15 residues. Trimming removed 8 bases from V and 0 bases from J, with 11 bases in between. The CDR3 region is CASRAQDSGANVLTF. For the CDR3, the DNA is TGCGCCAGCCGGGCTCAAGACTCTGGGGCCAACGTCCTGACTTTC.

This clonotype showed up just a few times. The chain employs TRBV20-1 and TRBJ2-7, with TRBD1 matching 9 bases. CDR1 and CDR2 from the germline V gene are DFQATT and SNEGSKA (reference sequence). The CDR3 totals 13 residues. With 3 bases clipped from V and 7 bases from J, the junction kept 7 bases outside the gene matches. The CDR3 DNA follows: TGCAGTGCTAGGGTGACAGGGGGTCTGGAGCAGTACTTC. This gives the protein CSARVTGGLEQYF.

This chain connects TRBV5-1 to TRBJ2-5; possible D gene TRBD2, 5 bases. The CDR3 is 15 residues long. Trimming stripped 1 base from V and 1 base from J, with 11 bases between. CDR1 and CDR2 from the germline V gene are SGHRS and YFSETQ. DNA of the CDR3: TGCGCCAGCAGCTTGAGAGGGATGGGCCAAGAGACCCAGTACTTC. This codes for CASSLRGMGQETQYF.

V and J are TRBV4-1 and TRBJ2-5, with D uncertain. The germline V gene has CDR1 MGHRA and CDR2 YSYEKL. V was cut by 5 bases and J by 1 base, with 5 bases left in between. This CDR3 contains 12 residues. The CDR3 nucleotides read TGCGCCAGCAGCGCGTCCCAAGAGACCCAGTACTTC. The encoded protein is CASSASQETQYF.

The sample holds one count of this clonotype. V is TRBV20-1 and J is TRBJ2-5; no definite D call. The CDR3 runs to 13 residues. Germline values: CDR1 DFQATT, CDR2 SNEGSKA (reference sequence). V was clipped by 3 bases and J by 1 base, with 9 bases between them. CDR3 region: CSARSVGQETQYF. The CDR3 nucleotides read TGCAGTGCTAGGTCCGTGGGCCAAGAGACCCAGTACTTC.

In its sample, this clonotype was seen a few times. The V gene is TRBV9, the J gene TRBJ2-2, with TRBD2 as a possible D gene (6 bases). The CDR3 is 12 amino acids. Deletions cut 4 bases from V and 10 bases from J, with 11 bases between. Germline V gene sequence: CDR1 SGDLS, CDR2 YYNGEE. The CDR3 protein is CASSPGRKELFF. Written as DNA, the CDR3 is TGTGCCAGCAGCCCAGGGAGGAAGGAGCTGTTTTTT.

This clonotype turned up a few times. The J gene is TRBJ2-7, the V gene TRBV5-1, with 10 bases that match TRBD2. Germline-derived CDR1 and CDR2 are SGHRS and YFSETQ. With 3 bases clipped from V and 5 bases from J, the junction kept 5 bases outside the gene matches. The length of the CDR3 is 14 residues. CDR3 residues: CASSSGLARNEQYF. The CDR3 nucleotides read TGCGCCAGCAGCTCGGGACTAGCGAGGAACGAGCAGTACTTC. The entire variable domain, with the rest obtained from reference TRBV5-1 and TRBJ2-7, is as follows: KAGVTQTPRYLIKTRGQQVTLSCSPISGHRSVSWYQQTPGQGLQFLFEYFSETQRNKGNFPGRFSGRQFSNSRSEMNVSTLELGDSALYLCASSSGLARNEQYFGPGTRLTVT.

Only a few counts were recorded for this clonotype. The rearrangement links TRBV18 to TRBJ2-7; no firm D call. The length of the CDR3 is 13 residues. Per germline, CDR1 KGHSH and CDR2 LQKENI. V dropped 0 bases and J dropped 7 bases, with 10 bases sitting between them. The CDR3 reads CASSPPSDPEQYF. For the CDR3, the DNA is TGTGCCAGCTCACCACCTTCGGACCCAGAGCAGTACTTC.

This clonotype has more than one count but fewer than ten. This chain connects TRBV29-1 to TRBJ1-2; TRBD1 agrees at 11 bases. Trimming at V came to 6 bases and at J to 2 bases, leaving 17 bases not matched to a gene. In germline, CDR1 is SQVTM, CDR2 ANQGSEA. The CDR3 covers 18 residues. CDR3 amino acids: CSVPTRDRDRGSNYGYTF. The DNA of the CDR3 is TGCAGCGTCCCAACCCGAGACCGGGACAGGGGGTCCAACTATGGCTACACCTTC.

This clonotype was detected only a few times. The chain links TRBV10-3 to TRBJ2-2; tentatively, D is TRBD1 or TRBD2 (5 bases each). The CDR3 totals 13 residues. Between the trimmed V and J ends, which lost 6 bases and 3 bases, there was a span of 8 bases. CDR1 is ENHRY, CDR2 SYGVKD, per germline. The CDR3 DNA sequence: TGTGCCATCAGCAGGGAGTACACCGGGGAGCTGTTTTTT. Amino acids: CAISREYTGELFF.

This sequence joins TRBV4-1 and TRBJ1-1; D unresolved. Per the germline V gene, CDR1 is MGHRA and CDR2 is YSYEKL. Trimming stripped 0 bases from V and 7 bases from J, with 6 bases between. The CDR3 consists of 12 residues. In DNA, the CDR3 is TGCGCCAGCAGCCAAGAGGAAAATGAAGCTTTCTTT. This translates into CASSQEENEAFF.

This clonotype appeared a few times. This chain links TRBV20-1 with TRBJ1-4; possibly TRBD1 for D (5 bases). Germline V gives CDR1 DFQATT, CDR2 SNEGSKA (reference sequence). The germline V and J ends were trimmed by 4 bases and 6 bases, with 12 bases remaining between them. The CDR3 is 13 amino acids. In nucleotides, the CDR3 is TGCAGTGCTAATCAGGACAACGATGAAAAACTGTTTTTT. Protein product: CSANQDNDEKLFF.

This clonotype has more than one count but fewer than ten. V is TRBV4-1 and J is TRBJ2-7; no clear D gene. Trimming pared 0 bases from V and 3 bases from J, leaving 9 bases between. Germline V CDR1 and CDR2: MGHRA, YSYEKL. The CDR3 covers 14 residues. The CDR3 sequence is CASSQEGSFYEQYF. DNA for the CDR3: TGCGCCAGCAGCCAAGAGGGGTCCTTCTACGAGCAGTACTTC.

This clonotype was detected a few times. The V gene is TRBV11-2, the J gene TRBJ2-7; D may match TRBD1 or TRBD2 (7 bases each). V dropped 4 bases and J dropped 2 bases, with 18 bases sitting between them. Per germline, CDR1 SGHAT and CDR2 FQNNGV. CDR3 length: 16 residues. The CDR3 here is CASSSGGATFTYEQYF. The CDR3 DNA reads TGTGCCAGCAGCTCAGGGGGGGCCACCTTCACCTACGAGCAGTACTTC.

The chain couples TRBV28 to TRBJ2-3, with D perhaps TRBD1 (5 bases). The V and J ends lost 2 bases and 6 bases respectively, with 12 bases between them. Germline-derived CDR1 and CDR2 are MDHEN and SYDVKM. The CDR3 loop spans 14 amino acids. The CDR3: CASSLTGLSDTQYF. The CDR3 nucleotides are TGTGCCAGCAGTTTAACAGGTCTATCCGATACGCAGTATTTT.

The chain uses TRBV7-9 and TRBJ2-7, with D unclear. The V and J ends lost 1 base and 7 bases respectively, with 14 bases between them. Germline V gene lookup returns CDR1 SEHNR and CDR2 FQNEAQ (reference sequence). This CDR3 has 14 amino acids. The CDR3 spells CASSLGGQTGEQYF. The CDR3 bases are TGTGCCAGCAGCTTAGGTGGCCAAACTGGAGAGCAGTACTTC.

This clonotype was seen only a few times. The chain has TRBV5-6 and TRBJ1-1, with a possible D match to TRBD1 (5 bases). CDR3 length equals 13 residues. The V end was cut by 3 bases, the J end by 5 bases, with 11 bases between. Germline V CDR1 and CDR2: SGHDT, YYEEEE. CDR3 nucleotide sequence: TGTGCCAGCAGCTCTCGATGGGGGACTGAAGCTTTCTTT. Amino acid sequence: CASSSRWGTEAFF.

The chain carries TRBV7-6 and TRBJ2-2; no reliable D call. Per germline, CDR1 SGHVS and CDR2 FNYEAQ. CDR3 length: 13 residues. V lost 4 bases and J 6 bases, leaving 9 bases between the germline ends. The DNA for the CDR3 is TGTGCCAGCAGCTCCGATCCTTCCGGGGAGCTGTTTTTT. It translates to CASSSDPSGELFF.